Listed here are 5 T cell receptor beta chains from one sample, sequenced in a study of chemoradiotherapy in HPV16-positive cancers. The assay was immunoSEQ multiplex PCR, and TCRdb's table has in-frame clones only and misses some. The sample holds approximately 2,000 clones, nearly 90% seen once. Sequences were derived from tumor tissue, sampled from a patient who underwent chemoradiotherapy. The origin of the receptors is a human donor with HPV-associated anogenital cancer.

The chain joins TRBV2 to TRBJ2-5; TRBD1 agrees at 12 bases. In germline, CDR1 is SNHLY, CDR2 FYNNEI. The junction had 5 bases not matched to a gene; V was cut back by 6 bases and J by 0 bases. The CDR3 totals 16 residues. In DNA, the CDR3 is TGTGCCAGCAGCCCGGGACAGGGGGCGTACCAAGAGACCCAGTACTTC. It is translated as CASSPGQGAYQETQYF.

This clone was counted once. The rearrangement joins TRBV19 to TRBJ2-1; a possible D gene is TRBD2 (6 bases). V was cut by 2 bases and J by 1 base, with 9 bases left in between. Looked up from germline, CDR1 is LNHDA and CDR2 is SQIVND (reference sequence). This CDR3 has 15 amino acids. CDR3 in amino acids: CASSITSQSYNEQFF. CDR3 sequence (DNA): TGTGCCAGTAGTATAACTAGCCAGTCCTACAATGAGCAGTTCTTC.

The rearrangement uses TRBV5-1 and TRBJ1-2; no clear D gene. Per the germline V gene, CDR1 is SGHRS and CDR2 is YFSETQ. V was pared by 3 bases and J by 5 bases, with 8 bases between. The CDR3 loop spans 12 amino acids. The CDR3 loop is CASSYSPYGYTF. As DNA, the CDR3 is TGCGCCAGCAGCTACTCCCCGTATGGCTACACCTTC.

This clone was counted only a few times. This chain connects TRBV4-1 to TRBJ1-1; the match to TRBD1 covers 7 bases. V lost 0 bases and J lost 6; bases outside the gene matches: 19. The CDR3 covers 19 residues. The germline CDR1 and CDR2 sequences are MGHRA and YSYEKL. The CDR3 loop is CASSQERYQAGGRSAEAFF. CDR3 DNA: TGCGCCAGCAGCCAAGAAAGATATCAGGCAGGGGGGCGTTCGGCTGAAGCTTTCTTT.

The V call is TRBV9, the J call TRBJ2-5; 9 bases align to TRBD2. Per germline, CDR1 SGDLS and CDR2 YYNGEE. This CDR3 spans 17 amino acids. V was clipped by 2 bases and J by 0 bases; unmatched bases: 8. The CDR3 DNA is TGTGCCAGCAGCGTGTCCTTAGCGGGGGCGCACCAAGAGACCCAGTACTTC. Protein sequence: CASSVSLAGAHQETQYF.